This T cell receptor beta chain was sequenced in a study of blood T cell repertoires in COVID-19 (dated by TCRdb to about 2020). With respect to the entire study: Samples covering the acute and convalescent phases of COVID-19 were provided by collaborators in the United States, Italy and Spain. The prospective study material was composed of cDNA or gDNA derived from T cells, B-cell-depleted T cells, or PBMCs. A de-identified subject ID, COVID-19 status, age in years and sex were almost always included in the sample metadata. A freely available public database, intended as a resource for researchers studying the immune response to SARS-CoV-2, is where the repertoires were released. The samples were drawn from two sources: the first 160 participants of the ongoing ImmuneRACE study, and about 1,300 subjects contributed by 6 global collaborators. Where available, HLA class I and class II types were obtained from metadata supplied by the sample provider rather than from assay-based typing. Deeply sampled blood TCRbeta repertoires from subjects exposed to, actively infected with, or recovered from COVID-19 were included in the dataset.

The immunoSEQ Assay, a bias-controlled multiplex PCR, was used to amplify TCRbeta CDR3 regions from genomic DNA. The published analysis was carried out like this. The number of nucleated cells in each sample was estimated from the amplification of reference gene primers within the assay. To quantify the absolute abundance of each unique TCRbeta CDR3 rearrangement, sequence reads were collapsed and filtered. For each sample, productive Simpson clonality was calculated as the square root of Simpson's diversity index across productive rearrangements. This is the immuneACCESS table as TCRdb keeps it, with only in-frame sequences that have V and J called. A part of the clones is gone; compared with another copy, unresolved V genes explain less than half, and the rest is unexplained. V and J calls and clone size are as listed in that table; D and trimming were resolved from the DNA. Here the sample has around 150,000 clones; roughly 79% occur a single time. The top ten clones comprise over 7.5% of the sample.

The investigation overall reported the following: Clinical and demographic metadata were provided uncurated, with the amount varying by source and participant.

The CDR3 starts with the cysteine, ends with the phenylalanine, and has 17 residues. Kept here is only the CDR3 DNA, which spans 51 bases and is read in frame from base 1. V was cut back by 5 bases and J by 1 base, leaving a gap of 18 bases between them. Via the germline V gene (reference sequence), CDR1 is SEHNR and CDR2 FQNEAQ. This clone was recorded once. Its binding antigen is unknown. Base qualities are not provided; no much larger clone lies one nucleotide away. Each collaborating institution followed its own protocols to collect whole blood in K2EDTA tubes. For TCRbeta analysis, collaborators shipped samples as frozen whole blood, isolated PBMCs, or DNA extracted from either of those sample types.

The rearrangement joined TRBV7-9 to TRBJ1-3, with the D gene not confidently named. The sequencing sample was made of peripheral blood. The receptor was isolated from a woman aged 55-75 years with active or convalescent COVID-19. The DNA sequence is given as TGTGCCAGCAGCCCCATGTCGGCCAGGCAGTCTGGAAACACCATATATTTT. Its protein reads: CASSPMSARQSGNTIYF.